This TCR beta chain derives from a study of T cells after yellow fever vaccination. This clonotype was found many times. Each CDR3 protein is one row after TCRdb ran MiXCR on the 5' RACE reads. The sample has roughly 63,000 distinct CDR3 sequences, approximately 7.4% seen once. This CDR3 region has 16 residues. Trimming cost V 1 base and J 0 bases; bases outside gene matches: 3. Looked up from germline, CDR1 is SEHNR and CDR2 is FQNEAQ (reference sequence). V usage is TRBV7-9 and J usage is TRBJ2-1; 7 nucleotides agree with TRBD2. The receptor comes from a young man who received the YFV17D yellow fever vaccine. The sequencing here drew on CD8+ T cells sorted from PBMCs, taken 15 days after the yellow fever booster vaccination. DNA of the CDR3: TGTGCCAGCAGCTTAGAAGCGGGACCCTCCTACAATGAGCAGTTCTTC. This encodes CASSLEAGPSYNEQFF. The full variable domain, in which reference TRBV7-9 and TRBJ2-1 provide the parts outside the CDR3, is DTGVSQNPRHKITKRGQNVTFRCDPISEHNRLYWYRQTLGQGPEFLTYFQNEAQLEKSRLLSDRFSAERPKGSFSTLEIQRTEQGDSAMYLCASSLEAGPSYNEQFFGPGTRLTVL.